One and the same sample provided the 20 T cell receptor beta chains below, sequenced in a study of Ad26.COV2.S vaccination and SARS-CoV-2 variants. Sequencing was performed with immunoSEQ multiplex PCR; in TCRdb, only in-frame clones are kept and a portion is missing. Among more than 85,000 clones listed, around 81% were seen once. The sequencing here drew on peripheral blood, taken after recovery from COVID-19. Every receptor here comes from a human donor who had recovered from COVID-19.

This rearrangement joins TRBV4-1 to TRBJ2-1, with 7 bases fitting TRBD1. The CDR3 has 14 residues. Trimming removed 0 bases from V and 12 bases from J; junction bases left unmatched: 8. Germline-derived CDR1 and CDR2 are MGHRA and YSYEKL. The CDR3 loop is CASSQDTGVSVQFF. CDR3 nucleotides: TGCGCCAGCAGCCAAGATACAGGGGTGAGCGTGCAGTTCTTC.

This chain joins TRBV28 and TRBJ1-6; no reliable D call. CDR1 is MDHEN and CDR2 is SYDVKM in the germline V gene. This CDR3 spans 14 amino acids. Trimming took off 6 bases at V and 9 bases at J, with 15 bases between the two ends. For the CDR3, the DNA is TGTGCCAGCAGATCACCAGGTGATAGTTCACCCCTCCACTTT. It is translated as CASRSPGDSSPLHF.

This clone has a single count. V and J are TRBV6-5 and TRBJ1-5; no firm D call. Germline CDR1 reads MNHEY; CDR2 reads SVGAGI. Trimming cost V 5 bases and J 4 bases, with 9 bases left between them. This CDR3 comprises 13 residues. CDR3 residues: CASSTSGNQPQHF. The CDR3 DNA follows: TGTGCCAGCAGTACATCCGGGAATCAGCCCCAGCATTTT.

V is TRBV7-6 and J is TRBJ1-5; TRBD1 aligns across 7 bases. Germline assignment: CDR1 SGHVS and CDR2 FNYEAQ. The V and J ends lost 3 bases and 7 bases, in that order; junction bases with no gene match: 12. The length of the CDR3 is 16 residues. The CDR3, as DNA: TGTGCCAGCAGCTTCCGACAGGGTAGGTTGAACCAGCCCCAGCATTTT. It translates to CASSFRQGRLNQPQHF.

The chain links TRBV10-1 to TRBJ2-3, with no clear D. Germline V gene data show CDR1 as WNHNN and CDR2 as SYGVQD (reference sequence). V shed 7 bases and J shed 11 bases, with 34 bases lying between them. The CDR3 extends over 18 amino acids. CDR3 amino acids: CASTRLPVPDTPHQKQYF. As DNA, the CDR3 is TGCGCCAGCACGAGGCTCCCGGTTCCCGATACGCCCCACCAGAAGCAGTATTTT.

The count of this clone is one. The genes are TRBV5-1 and TRBJ2-2, with 14 bases matching TRBD2. V lost 4 bases to trimming and J lost 3 bases; unmatched junction nucleotides: 5. The CDR3 is made up of 17 amino acids. CDR1 and CDR2 (germline): SGHRS, YFSETQ. CDR3 DNA: TGCGCCAGCAGCGTGGGACTAGCGGGGGCATACACCGGGGAGCTGTTTTTT. This encodes CASSVGLAGAYTGELFF.

This chain connects TRBV11-2 to TRBJ2-7; 9 positions match TRBD1. V was pared by 5 bases and J by 2 bases, with 4 bases of the junction left unmatched. The CDR3 extends over 14 amino acids. CDR1 and CDR2 from the germline V gene are SGHAT and FQNNGV. CDR3 protein: CASSQGQGTYEQYF. Written as DNA, the CDR3 is TGTGCCAGCAGCCAGGGACAGGGAACCTACGAGCAGTACTTC.

This sequence joins TRBV2 and TRBJ2-3; 10 bases align to TRBD2. J lost 0 bases, V lost 8 bases, and 8 bases had no gene match. The CDR3 has 16 amino acids. Germline-derived CDR1 and CDR2 are SNHLY and FYNNEI. The CDR3 DNA reads as TGTGCCAGCGGCGACTGGACTAGCGGAAGCACAGATACGCAGTATTTT. Protein: CASGDWTSGSTDTQYF.

V and J are TRBV2 and TRBJ1-2; D might be TRBD1 (6 bases). CDR1 is SNHLY, CDR2 FYNNEI, per germline. V lost 8 bases and J 0 bases, leaving 16 bases between the germline ends. The CDR3 consists of 15 residues. Written as DNA, the CDR3 is TGTGCCAGCCGATTCGAGGGGGGTACTAACTATGGCTACACCTTC. Translated: CASRFEGGTNYGYTF.

This clone occurred a few times. CDR3 protein: CASSLGQDRELFF. The DNA of the CDR3 is TGCGCCAGCAGCTTGGGACAGGACAGAGAACTGTTTTTT. The chain uses TRBV5-1 and TRBJ1-4, with D perhaps TRBD1 (6 bases). Trimming took off 0 bases at V and 12 bases at J, with 12 bases between the two ends. CDR3 length equals 13 residues. Per the germline V gene, CDR1 is SGHRS and CDR2 is YFSETQ.

The CDR3: CASSTNGGTAPRDTQYF. In nucleotides, the CDR3 is TGTGCCAGCAGCACGAACGGGGGGACAGCCCCCCGGGATACGCAGTATTTT. The chain recombines TRBV7-3 with TRBJ2-3; possibly TRBD1 or TRBD2 for D (7 bases each). The CDR3 has 17 amino acids. V shed 5 bases and J shed 6 bases, with 24 bases lying between them. Germline CDR1 and CDR2: SGHTA and FQGTGA.

The V gene is TRBV11-2, the J gene TRBJ2-1; TRBD2 aligns across 11 bases. CDR1 is SGHAT, CDR2 FQNNGV, per germline. This CDR3 has 17 amino acids. J gave up 7 bases and V 5 bases, and 13 bases lay outside the gene matches. The CDR3 loop is CASSLLISGGAKNEQFF. CDR3 nucleotide sequence: TGTGCCAGCAGCCTCCTGATTAGCGGGGGGGCCAAAAATGAGCAGTTCTTC.

The chain has TRBV29-1 and TRBJ2-6; a weak D match, TRBD1 (6 bases). Per germline, CDR1 SQVTM and CDR2 ANQGSEA. V dropped 3 bases and J dropped 0 bases, with 9 bases sitting between them. The CDR3 length is 15 residues. CDR3 DNA sequence: TGCAGCGTTGAGGTAGGGGGCTCTGGGGCCAACGTCCTGACTTTC. It specifies CSVEVGGSGANVLTF.

This sequence joins TRBV2 and TRBJ1-5; D possibly corresponds to TRBD1 (6 bases). CDR3 size: 15 residues. The germline V gene has CDR1 SNHLY and CDR2 FYNNEI. V was clipped by 1 base and J by 4 bases, with 11 bases between them. CDR3 sequence reads: CASSEGRTVNQPQHF. CDR3 sequence (DNA): TGTGCCAGCAGTGAAGGCCGGACAGTAAATCAGCCCCAGCATTTT.

V gene TRBV28 combines with J gene TRBJ1-5, with a tentative D call TRBD1 (5 bases). The CDR3 runs 15 residues. Per the germline V gene, CDR1 is MDHEN and CDR2 is SYDVKM. Trimming took 1 base from V and 6 from J, leaving 13 bases between them. CDR3 DNA: TGTGCCAGCAGTTTATTTGCCAGGGAAAGTCAGCCCCAGCATTTT. Translation gives CASSLFARESQPQHF.

CDR3 in DNA: TGTGCCAGCAGCCCGGCGGGGAGGTACACTGAAGCTTTCTTT. This encodes CASSPAGRYTEAFF. The V and J genes are TRBV7-2 and TRBJ1-1; D unresolved. The CDR3 has 14 amino acids. The V gene lost 5 bases and the J gene lost 3 bases, with 13 bases spanning the gap. Per the germline V gene, CDR1 is SGHTA and CDR2 is FQGNSA. The whole variable domain, remainder taken from reference TRBV7-2 and TRBJ1-1, is GAGVSQSPSNKVTEKGKDVELRCDPISGHTALYWYRQSLGQGLEFLIYFQGNSAPDKSGLPSDRFSAERTGGSVSTLTIQRTQQEDSAVYLCASSPAGRYTEAFFGQGTRLTVV.

The J gene is TRBJ1-1, the V gene TRBV7-3; D not certain. Germline CDR1 and CDR2: SGHTA and FQGTGA. The CDR3 runs 14 residues. V lost 5 bases, J lost 1 base, and 11 bases lay in between. Here the CDR3 DNA reads TGTGCCAGCAGCCTCCTCGGTGGGAACACTGAAGCTTTCTTT. It translates to CASSLLGGNTEAFF. The full variable domain, with the rest looked up from reference TRBV7-3 and TRBJ1-1, is GAGVSQTPSNKVTEKGKYVELRCDPISGHTALYWYRQSLGQGPEFLIYFQGTGAADDSGLPNDRFFAVRPEGSVSTLKIQRTERGDSAVYLCASSLLGGNTEAFFGQGTRLTVV.

This clone was seen only a few times. The chain combines TRBV30 with TRBJ1-2; D gene unclear. V lost 3 bases to trimming and J lost 8 bases, with 13 bases between them. This CDR3 is built from 12 residues. From germline, CDR1 is GTSNPN and CDR2 SVGIG (reference sequence). CDR3 residues: CAWRRAGIGYTF. The CDR3, as DNA: TGTGCCTGGAGGAGAGCGGGGATCGGCTACACCTTC.

This clone was seen more than once but under ten times. The rearrangement links TRBV13 to TRBJ2-7, with a possible D match to TRBD2 (6 bases). CDR1 and CDR2 (germline): PRHDT, FYEKMQ (reference sequence). V was shortened by 1 base and J by 2 bases, with 12 bases between the two germline ends. This CDR3 is built from 15 residues. The CDR3: CASSLAGLKAYEQYF. The CDR3 DNA sequence: TGTGCCAGCAGCTTAGCGGGACTTAAAGCCTACGAGCAGTACTTC.

The chain couples TRBV5-1 to TRBJ1-2; a weak D match, TRBD1 (5 bases). V was pared by 1 base and J by 8 bases, with 18 bases between. This CDR3 spans 15 amino acids. Germline lookup yields CDR1 SGHRS and CDR2 YFSETQ. DNA of the CDR3: TGCGCCAGCAGCTTGTTCTCGTCTGGGGCGGTAGGCTACACCTTC. The encoded protein is CASSLFSSGAVGYTF.